The clone carrying this T cell receptor (beta chain) was seen ten or more times. Its antigen is as yet unknown. This sample is part of a study of CD8+ T cells in alopecia areata. Study-level findings and limits: Scalp clonality and expanded CD8+ clones among the top 100 fell significantly with tofacitinib. While tofacitinib was given, many expanded lesional clones persisted in scalp and blood.

The CDR3 loop spans 17 amino acids. The V gene end was trimmed by 5 bases and the J gene end by 8 bases; junction bases not matched to a gene: 15. The germline gives CDR1 MDHEN, CDR2 SYDVKM. RNA was isolated and reverse transcribed to cDNA, the sequencing template. Using immunoSEQ multiplex PCR, the repertoire was profiled, and TCRdb retains in-frame clones only, with some absent. The data contain over 85,000 clones, 70% to 85% of them singletons. Treatment defined: oral pan-JAK inhibitor, 5-10 mg twice daily. As part of sample collection, lesional scalp punch biopsies and peripheral blood were taken from alopecia areata patients.

The material was CD8+ T cells sorted from blood, obtained at week 44, from a patient treated with tofacitinib. V and J are TRBV28 and TRBJ1-6; TRBD1 matches 7 bases. This TCR was recovered from a human donor with alopecia areata. The chain's CDR3 is CASSPPLTGTEDSPLHF. For the CDR3, the DNA is TGTGCCAGCAGTCCACCGTTGACCGGGACAGAAGATTCACCCCTCCACTTT.